Each of the 22 T cell receptor beta chains below was sequenced from the same sample in a study of shared clonotypes between healthy human individuals. Produced via immunoSEQ multiplex PCR; TCRdb's table is partial and in-frame only. Among some 470,000 clones listed, around 80% were seen once. The sample taken for sequencing was PBMCs. The origin of the receptors is a woman in her 40s in good health. Some clones in this sample may be carry-over from other donors' samples.

This clone was counted once. The chain combines TRBV7-2 with TRBJ2-2; D unresolved. Germline V CDR1 and CDR2: SGHTA, FQGNSA. CDR3 size: 15 residues. V lost 5 bases, J lost 2 bases, and 12 bases lay in between. This chain's CDR3 is CASSRSRLNTGELFF. In nucleotides, the CDR3 is TGTGCCAGCAGCCGCTCCCGACTTAACACCGGGGAGCTGTTTTTT.

About this clone: A read error is the likely source, as a far larger clone sits one nucleotide away. The sample holds other DNA sequences that translate to the same CDR3. The V gene is TRBV30, the J gene TRBJ1-1, with D perhaps TRBD1 (6 bases). CDR1 GTSNPN and CDR2 SVGIG come from the germline V gene (reference sequence). The CDR3 contains 13 residues. The CDR3 region is CAWSRTAGTEAFF. The CDR3 DNA reads as TGTGCCTGGTCCCGGACAGCTGGGACTGAGGCTTTCTTT. Combining the CDR3 with reference TRBV30 and TRBJ1-1 gives the whole variable domain SQTIHQWPATLVQPVGSPLSLECTVEGTSNPNLYWYRQAAGRGLQLLFYSVGIGQISSEVPQNLSASRPQDRQFILSSKKLLLSDSGFYLCAWSRTAGTEAFFGQGTRLTVV.

The V gene is TRBV27, the J gene TRBJ2-7, with D possibly matching TRBD1 (5 bases). Germline CDR1 MNHEY, CDR2 SMNVEV (reference sequence). The CDR3 has 14 amino acids. Trimming stripped 6 bases from V and 2 bases from J, with 14 bases between. The CDR3 is CASSPFQGTYEQYF. The CDR3 DNA reads as TGTGCCAGCAGCCCTTTTCAGGGTACCTACGAGCAGTACTTC.

This clone was seen more than once but under ten times. The sample contains more than one DNA sequence encoding this CDR3. V is TRBV30 and J is TRBJ2-7; D is undetermined. The CDR3 loop spans 11 amino acids. The V gene lost 2 bases and the J gene lost 2 bases, with 4 bases spanning the gap. Germline loops: CDR1 GTSNPN, CDR2 SVGIG (reference sequence). This CDR3 reads CAWSLAYEQYF. The CDR3 DNA reads TGTGCCTGGAGTCTTGCCTACGAGCAGTACTTC.

This clone appeared once. This chain links TRBV14 with TRBJ2-3; the match to TRBD1 covers 7 bases. The CDR3 has 13 amino acids. V lost 4 bases to trimming and J lost 5 bases; unmatched junction nucleotides: 3. The germline gives CDR1 SGHDN, CDR2 FVKESK. The CDR3 DNA reads TGTGCCAGCAGCCGGAACAGGGGAGATACGCAGTATTTT. It is translated as CASSRNRGDTQYF.

As concerns this clone: Given a much more abundant clone one base away, this may be a read error. This sequence joins TRBV9 and TRBJ1-5, with D tentatively TRBD1 (6 bases). Trimming removed 4 bases at V and 4 bases at J, with 9 bases between. The germline V gene encodes CDR1 SGDLS and CDR2 YYNGEE. This CDR3 is 13 amino acids long. The CDR3 region has the DNA TGTGCCAGCAGCCGGGACATAAATCAGCCCCAGCATTTT. Residues: CASSRDINQPQHF.

This clone was recorded only once. The V call is TRBV11-2, the J call TRBJ2-1, with no clear D. V lost 2 bases and J 8 bases, leaving 10 bases between the germline ends. There are 13 residues in the CDR3. CDR1 and CDR2 (germline): SGHAT, FQNNGV. The CDR3 sequence is CASSLPSMYEQFF. CDR3 DNA sequence: TGTGCCAGCAGCTTACCTAGTATGTATGAGCAGTTCTTC.

J is TRBJ2-7 and V is TRBV7-8, with TRBD2 identical over 10 bases. The CDR3 runs 14 residues. CDR1 SGHVS and CDR2 FQNEAQ come from the germline V gene. V trimming: 5 bases; J trimming: 2 bases; junction bases outside the gene matches: 3. This CDR3 is CASSDSGRTYEQYF. CDR3 in DNA: TGTGCCAGCAGCGATAGCGGGAGGACCTACGAGCAGTACTTC.

This clone has only a few counts. V is TRBV18 and J is TRBJ2-2; perhaps TRBD1 as D (6 bases). CDR1 is KGHSH and CDR2 is LQKENI in the germline V gene. The CDR3 consists of 16 residues. The V gene lost 0 bases and the J gene lost 7 bases, with 15 bases spanning the gap. CDR3 loop: CASSPPTGRGYGELFF. DNA of the CDR3: TGTGCCAGCTCACCACCTACGGGCAGGGGTTACGGGGAGCTGTTTTTT.

For this clone: A much larger clone lies one base from this, so it may be a read error. The gene calls are TRBV30 and TRBJ2-7; D call uncertain. Germline assignment: CDR1 GTSNPN and CDR2 SVGIG (reference sequence). V lost 2 bases and J lost 2, with 10 bases in between. There are 13 residues in the CDR3. As DNA, the CDR3 is TGTGCCTGGAGTTTCGGTAAGACCTACGAGCAGTACTTC. Protein product: CAWSFGKTYEQYF.

The rearrangement links TRBV7-2 to TRBJ2-1; D is unresolved. Germline V gene data show CDR1 as SGHTA and CDR2 as FQGNSA. The CDR3 extends over 14 amino acids. V was clipped by 2 bases and J by 1 base, with 6 bases between them. CDR3 sequence reads: CASSLTGSYNEQFF. DNA for the CDR3: TGTGCCAGCAGCTTAACGGGTTCCTACAATGAGCAGTTCTTC.

This clone was detected once. This chain joins TRBV2 and TRBJ1-2; D possibly corresponds to TRBD1 (6 bases). The germline V gene encodes CDR1 SNHLY and CDR2 FYNNEI. This CDR3 comprises 16 residues. Trimming pared 2 bases from V and 6 bases from J, leaving 19 bases between. The CDR3 coding sequence is TGTGCCAGCAGTGAACGAGGGAGTAGGGGGAGGAATGGCTACACCTTC. It is translated as CASSERGSRGRNGYTF.

Concerning this clone: A much larger clone lies one base from this, so it may be a read error. Other DNA variants within this sample encode the same CDR3. The V call is TRBV2, the J call TRBJ2-3; weak D call: TRBD1 (5 bases). V was trimmed by 8 bases and J by 0 bases, leaving 12 bases between them. From germline, CDR1 is SNHLY and CDR2 FYNNEI. This CDR3 region has 14 residues. CDR3: CASLGAPSTDTQYF. The DNA of the CDR3 is TGTGCCAGCCTAGGGGCCCCGAGCACAGATACGCAGTATTTT.

This clone was counted only a few times. Distinct nucleotide sequences in the sample also encode this CDR3. The genes are TRBV28 and TRBJ1-4; D ambiguous. The CDR3 is 14 residues long. V lost 6 bases and J 8 bases, leaving 16 bases between the germline ends. CDR1 is MDHEN, CDR2 SYDVKM, per germline. CDR3 region: CASSPAGTFEKLFF. The CDR3 nucleotides read TGTGCCAGCAGCCCCGCCGGAACTTTCGAAAAACTGTTTTTT. The full variable domain, in which reference TRBV28 and TRBJ1-4 provide the parts outside the CDR3, is DVKVTQSSRYLVKRTGEKVFLECVQDMDHENMFWYRQDPGLGLRLIYFSYDVKMKEKGDIPEGYSVSREKKERFSLILESASTNQTSMYLCASSPAGTFEKLFFGSGTQLSVL.

The chain recombines TRBV27 with TRBJ2-1, with 8 positions matching TRBD2. The CDR3 contains 16 residues. With 7 bases clipped from V and 1 base from J, the junction kept 9 bases outside the gene matches. CDR1 and CDR2 (germline): MNHEY, SMNVEV (reference sequence). CDR3 sequence: CASTPYSGVSYNEQFF. In nucleotides, the CDR3 is TGTGCCAGCACCCCTTATAGCGGGGTTTCCTACAATGAGCAGTTCTTC.

V usage is TRBV30 and J usage is TRBJ1-1; D unresolved. Trimming removed 5 bases at V and 0 bases at J, with 10 bases between. This CDR3 contains 13 residues. Germline CDR1 is GTSNPN and CDR2 is SVGIG (reference sequence). CDR3 in DNA: TGTGCCTGGGGGGTGGTCCTGAACACTGAAGCTTTCTTT. Protein sequence: CAWGVVLNTEAFF.

Details on this clone: A far larger clone is one nucleotide away, so this likely arose from a read error. The V and J genes are TRBV7-9 and TRBJ2-5, with 9 bases aligning to TRBD1. Germline assignment: CDR1 SEHNR and CDR2 FQNEAQ (reference sequence). The CDR3 has 16 residues. The CDR3 spells CASSLRDRAYQETRYF. CDR3 sequence (DNA): TGTGCCAGCAGCCTCCGGGACAGGGCTTACCAAGAGACCCGGTACTTC.

J is TRBJ1-6 and V is TRBV30, with TRBD1 identical over 9 bases. Germline V gene sequence: CDR1 GTSNPN, CDR2 SVGIG (reference sequence). Unmatched junction bases numbered 6, after V lost 3 bases and J lost 6 bases. The length of the CDR3 is 15 residues. CDR3 in DNA: TGTGCCTGGAGCGACGGACAGGGGAGTAATTCACCCCTCCACTTT. Amino acid sequence: CAWSDGQGSNSPLHF.

This rearrangement joins TRBV28 to TRBJ2-5; D is undetermined. CDR1 is MDHEN and CDR2 is SYDVKM in the germline V gene. Trimming left V 6 bases short and J 5 bases short, with 13 bases between. The CDR3 totals 13 residues. The CDR3 sequence is CASSQKGLETQYF. The CDR3 DNA is TGTGCCAGCAGCCAAAAGGGTTTGGAGACCCAGTACTTC.

The chain recombines TRBV14 with TRBJ2-5, with D possibly matching TRBD1 (7 bases). With 0 bases removed from V and 5 bases from J, the gap between germline ends came to 16 bases. Germline V gene sequence: CDR1 SGHDN, CDR2 FVKESK. The CDR3 sequence is 16 residues long. CDR3 bases: TGTGCCAGCAGCCAAGATTGGAGGGGGCGGTTGGAGACCCAGTACTTC. This gives the protein CASSQDWRGRLETQYF.

The genes are TRBV15 and TRBJ2-1; 12 bases are a match to TRBD2. CDR1 LNHNV and CDR2 YYDKDF come from the germline V gene (reference sequence). The J segment lost 6 bases and the V segment lost 4 bases, leaving 4 bases of the junction unmatched. The CDR3 has 15 residues. CDR3 sequence (DNA): TGTGCCACCAGCAAGGCTAGCGGGAGGGCCAATGAGCAGTTCTTC. Translation: CATSKASGRANEQFF.

This clone was recorded once. The chain combines TRBV2 with TRBJ2-6; TRBD1 is a possible D gene (5 bases). This CDR3 has 15 residues. V was trimmed by 5 bases and J by 3 bases, leaving 11 bases between them. Germline CDR1 reads SNHLY; CDR2 reads FYNNEI. The CDR3, as DNA: TGTGCCAGCAGTACCCAGGGTGATGGGGCCAACGTCCTGACTTTC. Amino acid sequence: CASSTQGDGANVLTF.